This is a list of T cell receptor beta chains from one sample in a study of cytomegalovirus exposure and HLA in healthy donors. Clones were sequenced by immunoSEQ multiplex PCR, and TCRdb holds only the in-frame ones, with some missing. Counted here are about 56,000 clones, approximately 92% occurring once; the ten biggest clones make up 0.9% to 1.4%. The sequenced sample consisted of PBMCs. The source of these receptors is a man aged 18 to 35 in good health and CMV-seronegative. Each CDR3 is given with its conserved first and last residue. D genes are given only for firm matches. Expanded clones get a size class; other rows say once, few or many, or leave the size out.

>TRBV4-3|TRBJ2-7|.|TRBD1
CASSLGQGPTGPYEQYF
TGCGCCAGCAGCTTAGGACAGGGACCAACGGGACCCTACGAGCAGTACTTC
>TRBV7-7|TRBJ2-2|.|.
CASSLMSSPGELFF
TGTGCTAGCAGCTTAATGAGTTCCCCCGGGGAGCTGTTTTTT
>TRBV4-1|TRBJ2-1|.|TRBD1
CASSRGTGNEQFF
TGCGCCAGCAGCCGTGGGACAGGGAATGAGCAGTTCTTC
>TRBV5-1|TRBJ2-1|once|TRBD2
CASSIMGGDEQFF
TGCGCCAGCAGCATAATGGGAGGGGATGAGCAGTTCTTC
>TRBV10-3|TRBJ1-3|.|.
CAITPGDGNTIYF
TGTGCCATCACGCCGGGGGACGGAAACACCATATATTTT
>TRBV10-2|TRBJ1-1|.|TRBD1
CASSDRTGTKNTEAFF
TGCGCCAGCAGCGATAGGACAGGGACAAAGAACACTGAAGCTTTCTTT
>TRBV15|TRBJ2-1|few|TRBD2
CATMSGRTINNEQFF
TGTGCCACCATGAGCGGGAGGACCATAAACAATGAGCAGTTCTTC
>TRBV4-3|TRBJ2-5|.|TRBD2
CASSQDRAGGRETQYF
TGCGCCAGCAGCCAAGACAGGGCGGGAGGCAGGGAGACCCAGTACTTC
>TRBV7-2|TRBJ2-7|.|.
CASSFPGGESSYEQYF
TGTGCCAGCAGCTTCCCGGGGGGCGAGAGCTCCTACGAGCAGTACTTC
>TRBV10-3|TRBJ2-7|.|TRBD1
CAISESSDRGLHQYF
TGTGCCATCAGTGAGTCGAGTGACAGGGGGCTCCATCAGTACTTC
>TRBV5-6|TRBJ2-1|.|.
CASSEIGGTNYNEQFF
TGTGCCAGCAGCGAGATAGGCGGGACCAATTACAATGAGCAGTTCTTC
>TRBV15|TRBJ2-7|.|.
CATSRGGQLSYEQYF
TGTGCCACCAGCAGAGGAGGACAGCTTTCCTACGAGCAGTACTTC
>TRBV5-3|TRBJ1-2|.|.
CARSGATAYGYTF
TGTGCCAGAAGCGGTGCGACAGCGTATGGCTACACCTTC
>TRBV28|TRBJ2-1|once|.
CQGVRCYEQFF
TGTCAAGGGGTTAGGTGCTATGAGCAGTTCTTC
>TRBV27|TRBJ2-6|.|.
CASSLYGSGANVLTF
TGTGCCAGCAGTTTGTACGGCTCTGGGGCCAACGTCCTGACTTTC
>TRBV27|TRBJ2-3|.|.
CASSLPPTGTDTQYF
TGTGCCAGCAGTTTGCCCCCGACAGGCACAGATACGCAGTATTTT
>TRBV7-2|TRBJ1-2|.|.
CASSRLNYGYTF
TGTGCCAGCAGCCGACTTAACTATGGCTACACCTTC
>TRBV7-9|TRBJ2-7|once|.
CASSTRGPEPREQYF
TGTGCCAGCAGCACAAGGGGCCCAGAGCCCCGGGAGCAGTACTTC
>TRBV6-1|TRBJ2-7|.|.
CASYWEDYEQYF
TGTGCCTCCTACTGGGAGGACTACGAGCAGTACTTC
>TRBV20-1|TRBJ1-2|.|.
CSGFSFSGYTF
TGCAGTGGTTTCTCATTCAGTGGCTACACCTTC
>TRBV7-7|TRBJ2-3|.|.
CATLPRGTDTQYF
TGTGCTACCCTACCCCGGGGCACAGATACGCAGTATTTT
>TRBV11-2|TRBJ1-4|.|TRBD1
CASSLRGQRDEKLFF
TGTGCCAGCAGCCTCCGGGGACAGAGGGATGAAAAACTGTTTTTT
>TRBV29-1|TRBJ2-7|.|.
CSVTGHSYEQYF
TGCAGCGTGACAGGACACTCCTACGAGCAGTACTTC
>TRBV10-2|TRBJ2-2|.|.
CASRELANTGELFF
TGCGCCAGCAGAGAACTAGCGAACACCGGGGAGCTGTTTTTT
>TRBV14|TRBJ2-3|.|.
CASSQDTRQYTDTQYF
TGTGCCAGCAGCCAAGATACGAGGCAATACACAGATACGCAGTATTTT
>TRBV5-1|TRBJ2-5|.|TRBD2
CASSPGLAETQYF
TGCGCCAGCAGCCCGGGACTAGCGGAGACCCAGTACTTC
>TRBV9|TRBJ2-1|.|.
CASSVDGGGMNEQFF
TGTGCCAGCAGCGTAGACGGAGGAGGAATGAATGAGCAGTTCTTC
>TRBV5-6|TRBJ2-2|.|.
CASSLRVTGELFF
TGTGCCAGCAGCCTGAGAGTCACCGGGGAGCTGTTTTTT
>TRBV4-3|TRBJ2-1|.|.
CASSQDIPGNNEQFF
TGCGCCAGCAGCCAAGATATTCCCGGGAACAATGAGCAGTTCTTC
>TRBV27|TRBJ2-3|.|.
CASSLSVLSSPGTDTQYF
TGTGCCAGCAGTTTATCGGTATTATCTAGCCCTGGCACAGATACGCAGTATTTT
>TRBV6-5|TRBJ2-7|few|.
CASSSGTSYEQYF
TGTGCCAGCAGCTCCGGGACATCCTACGAGCAGTACTTC
>TRBV18|TRBJ2-7|.|TRBD2
CASSPVGTRDEQYF
TGTGCCAGCTCACCGGTTGGGACTAGAGACGAGCAGTACTTC
>TRBV7-9|TRBJ2-3|once|TRBD2
CASSQMTSGPTGEADTQYF
TGTGCCAGCAGCCAGATGACTAGCGGGCCCACCGGGGAGGCAGATACGCAGTATTTT
>TRBV28|TRBJ1-2|.|TRBD1
CASSLRGTVFYGYTF
TGTGCCAGCAGCCTCCGCGGGACAGTGTTCTATGGCTACACCTTC
>TRBV19|TRBJ1-2|.|.
CASSKGDRGYTF
TGTGCCAGTAGTAAGGGGGATCGGGGCTACACCTTC
>TRBV5-1|TRBJ2-1|.|TRBD2
CASSSPPGLAGGELGEQFF
TGCGCCAGCAGCTCCCCCCCCGGACTAGCGGGGGGGGAATTGGGTGAGCAGTTCTTC
>TRBV7-3|TRBJ2-3|.|TRBD2
CASSLTGLADTDTQYF
TGTGCCAGCAGCTTAACTGGGCTAGCGGACACAGATACGCAGTATTTT
>TRBV7-2|TRBJ2-7|.|TRBD1
CASSRDRGLRYEQYF
TGTGCCAGCAGCCGGGACAGGGGGCTGAGGTACGAGCAGTACTTC
>TRBV4-2|TRBJ1-5|.|.
CASSHSSPIGLGNQPQHF
TGTGCCAGCAGCCACTCCTCGCCGATTGGCCTCGGCAATCAGCCCCAGCATTTT
>TRBV7-2|TRBJ2-3|.|TRBD2
CASKSLAGASTDTQYF
TGTGCCAGCAAGAGTCTAGCGGGAGCTAGCACAGATACGCAGTATTTT
>TRBV9|TRBJ2-7|.|TRBD1
CASSVDPGGGVGSSYEQYF
TGTGCCAGCAGCGTAGATCCAGGGGGCGGAGTGGGGAGCTCCTACGAGCAGTACTTC
>TRBV5-4|TRBJ2-5|once|.
CASSRGGPNPTIQETQYF
TGTGCCAGCAGCAGGGGTGGACCTAACCCAACCATCCAAGAGACCCAGTACTTC
>TRBV13|TRBJ1-3|.|.
CASSTRTLWTGNTIYF
TGTGCCAGCAGCACCCGGACACTCTGGACTGGAAACACCATATATTTT
>TRBV25-1|TRBJ1-4|.|.
CASSEWGPGGMNEKLFF
TGTGCCAGCAGTGAATGGGGTCCCGGGGGGATGAATGAAAAACTGTTTTTT
>TRBV13|TRBJ2-6|.|TRBD2
CASSLEAGGPTGANVLTF
TGTGCCAGCAGCTTAGAAGCGGGAGGGCCTACTGGGGCCAACGTCCTGACTTTC
>TRBV6-5|TRBJ2-5|.|.
CASTAAFAETQYF
TGTGCCAGCACCGCCGCGTTTGCGGAGACCCAGTACTTC
>TRBV18|TRBJ1-5|.|.
CASSSGGDQPQHF
TGTGCCAGTTCCTCCGGGGGTGATCAGCCCCAGCATTTT
>TRBV2|TRBJ2-7|few|.
CASRTDRTSYEQYF
TGTGCCAGCAGAACCGACAGAACCTCCTACGAGCAGTACTTC
>TRBV4-2|TRBJ2-3|few|.
CASSPQDGGTDTQYF
TGTGCCAGCAGCCCTCAGGACGGGGGCACAGATACGCAGTATTTT
>TRBV11-2|TRBJ2-2|.|TRBD2
CASSLDLLAEYTGELFF
TGTGCCAGCAGCTTAGATCTCCTAGCGGAGTACACCGGGGAGCTGTTTTTT
>TRBV27|TRBJ2-1|.|TRBD2
CASSRTSPHNEQFF
TGTGCCAGCTCCCGGACTAGTCCCCACAATGAGCAGTTCTTC
>TRBV7-2|TRBJ2-1|.|TRBD2
CASSFLVGRASNEQFF
TGTGCCAGCAGCTTCTTGGTCGGGAGGGCCTCAAATGAGCAGTTCTTC
>TRBV4-3|TRBJ2-7|.|.
CASSQDTLTSRWEQYF
TGCGCCAGCAGCCAAGATACGCTGACTAGTAGATGGGAGCAGTACTTC
>TRBV19|TRBJ1-5|.|.
CASRDPLFKKGQPQHF
TGTGCCAGTAGGGACCCGCTTTTCAAGAAGGGGCAGCCCCAGCATTTT
>TRBV7-9|TRBJ1-4|.|.
CASSLLGATNEKLFF
TGTGCCAGCAGCTTACTCGGGGCAACTAATGAAAAACTGTTTTTT
>TRBV9|TRBJ2-7|once|TRBD2
CASSVVAGDEQYF
TGTGCCAGCAGCGTAGTAGCGGGAGACGAGCAGTACTTC
>TRBV10-3|TRBJ2-2|.|.
CAISSDTGELFF
TGTGCCATCTCATCGGACACCGGGGAGCTGTTTTTT
>TRBV11-2|TRBJ2-1|.|TRBD2
CASSSLSLAGVVYNEQFF
TGTGCCAGCAGCTCCCTTTCACTAGCGGGAGTGGTTTACAATGAGCAGTTCTTC
>TRBV27|TRBJ2-1|once|.
CASRVDWAGNEQFF
TGTGCCAGCAGGGTAGACTGGGCGGGCAATGAGCAGTTCTTC